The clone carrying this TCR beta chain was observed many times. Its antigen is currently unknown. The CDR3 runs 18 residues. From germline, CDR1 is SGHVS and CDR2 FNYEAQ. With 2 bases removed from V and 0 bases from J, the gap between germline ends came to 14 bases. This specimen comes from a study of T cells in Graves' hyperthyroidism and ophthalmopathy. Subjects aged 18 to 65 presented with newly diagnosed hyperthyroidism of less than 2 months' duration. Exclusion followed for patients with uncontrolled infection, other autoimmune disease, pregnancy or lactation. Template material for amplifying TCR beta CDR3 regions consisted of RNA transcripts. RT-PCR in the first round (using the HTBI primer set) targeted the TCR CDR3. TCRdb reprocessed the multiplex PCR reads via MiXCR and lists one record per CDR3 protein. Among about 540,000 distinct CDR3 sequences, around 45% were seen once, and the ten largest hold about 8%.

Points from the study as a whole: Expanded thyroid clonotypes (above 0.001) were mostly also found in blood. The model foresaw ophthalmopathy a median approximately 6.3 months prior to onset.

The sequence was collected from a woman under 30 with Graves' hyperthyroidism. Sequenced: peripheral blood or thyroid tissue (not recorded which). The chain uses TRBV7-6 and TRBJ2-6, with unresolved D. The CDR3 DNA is TGTGCCAGCAGCTTATGGATAGGGCCGTCCTCTGGGGCCAACGTCCTGACTTTC. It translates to CASSLWIGPSSGANVLTF. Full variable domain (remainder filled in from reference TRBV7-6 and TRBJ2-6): GAGVSQSPRYKVTKRGQDVALRCDPISGHVSLYWYRQALGQGPEFLTYFNYEAQQDKSGLPNDRFSAERPEGSISTLTIQRTEQRDSAMYRCASSLWIGPSSGANVLTFGAGSRLTVL.